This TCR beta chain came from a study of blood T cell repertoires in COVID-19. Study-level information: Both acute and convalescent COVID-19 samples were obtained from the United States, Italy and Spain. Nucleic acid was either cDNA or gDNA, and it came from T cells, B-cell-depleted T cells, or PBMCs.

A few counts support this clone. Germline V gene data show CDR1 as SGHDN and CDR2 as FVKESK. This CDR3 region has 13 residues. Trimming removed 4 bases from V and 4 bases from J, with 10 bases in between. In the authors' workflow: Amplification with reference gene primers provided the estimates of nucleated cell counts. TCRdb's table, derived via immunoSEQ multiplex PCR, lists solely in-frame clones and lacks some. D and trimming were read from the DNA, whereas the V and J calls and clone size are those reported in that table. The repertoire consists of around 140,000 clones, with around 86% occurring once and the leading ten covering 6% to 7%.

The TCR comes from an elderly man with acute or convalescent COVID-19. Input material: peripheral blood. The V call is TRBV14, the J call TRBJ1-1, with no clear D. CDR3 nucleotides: TGTGCCAGCAGCCGCCCGGGGTTCACTGAAGCTTTCTTT. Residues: CASSRPGFTEAFF.